The 22 T cell receptor beta chains below come from one sample, sequenced in a study of Graves' ophthalmopathy and Graves' hyperthyroidism. Amplification from RNA transcripts yielded the TCR beta CDR3 regions. First-round RT-PCR relied on HTBI primers, and a second-round multiplex PCR came next. One entry per CDR3 protein, called by TCRdb with MiXCR from the multiplex PCR reads. The data contain about 370,000 distinct CDR3 sequences, around 16% of them singletons. Specimen: peripheral blood. The receptors derive from a young woman with Graves' ophthalmopathy.

This clonotype was found many times. V usage is TRBV29-1 and J usage is TRBJ1-2; tentative D call: TRBD1 (6 bases). CDR1 is SQVTM and CDR2 is ANQGSEA in the germline V gene. This CDR3 spans 12 amino acids. V lost 8 bases and J 4 bases, leaving 14 bases between the germline ends. The CDR3 nucleotides read TGCAGCTTCGAGACCAGGGGCTATGGCTACACCTTC. Protein sequence: CSFETRGYGYTF.

This clonotype showed up many times. The chain uses TRBV11-2 and TRBJ1-2; 7 nucleotides match TRBD1. The V gene end was trimmed by 5 bases and the J gene end by 0 bases; junction bases not matched to a gene: 12. This CDR3 contains 17 residues. Looked up from germline, CDR1 is SGHAT and CDR2 is FQNNGV. The CDR3 region is CASSPGAGGRANYGYTF. CDR3 DNA sequence: TGTGCCAGCAGCCCTGGGGCAGGGGGACGAGCTAACTATGGCTACACCTTC.

CDR3 in amino acids: CASSLGQGLGYTF. The CDR3 DNA follows: TGTGCCAGCAGTTTGGGACAGGGCTTAGGCTACACCTTC. This sequence joins TRBV28 and TRBJ1-2; TRBD1 agrees at 9 bases. The V gene end was trimmed by 3 bases and the J gene end by 8 bases; junction bases not matched to a gene: 4. CDR3 length: 13 amino acids. The V gene's germline CDR1 is MDHEN and CDR2 SYDVKM.

This chain links TRBV7-8 with TRBJ2-5, with 10 bases that match TRBD2. This CDR3 has 17 residues. V trimming: 5 bases; J trimming: 0 bases; junction bases outside the gene matches: 9. The germline CDR1 and CDR2 sequences are SGHVS and FQNEAQ. In DNA form, the CDR3 reads TGTGCCAGCAGCCCGAAGCTAGCGGGAGTGTACCAAGAGACCCAGTACTTC. Translation: CASSPKLAGVYQETQYF.

In this sample, this clonotype turned up many times. The CDR3 DNA sequence: TGTGCCAGCAGCCGCGGGACGATACACTATGGCTACACCTTC. This encodes CASSRGTIHYGYTF. V is TRBV28 and J is TRBJ1-2; the D gene is possibly TRBD1 (5 bases). Trimming removed 6 bases at V and 3 bases at J, with 14 bases between. CDR1 is MDHEN and CDR2 is SYDVKM in the germline V gene. The CDR3 sequence is 14 residues long.

This clonotype was detected many times. This chain connects TRBV11-2 to TRBJ2-5; TRBD2 aligns across 15 bases. Germline lookup yields CDR1 SGHAT and CDR2 FQNNGV. Trimming at V came to 5 bases and at J to 5 bases, leaving 6 bases not matched to a gene. The CDR3 loop spans 16 amino acids. Here the CDR3 DNA reads TGTGCCAGCAGCATGGGACTAGCGGGAGGCAAGGAGACCCAGTACTTC. This encodes CASSMGLAGGKETQYF.

This clonotype was detected many times. The chain couples TRBV27 to TRBJ1-2, with D unresolved. The CDR3 covers 15 residues. Germline V gene data show CDR1 as MNHEY and CDR2 as SMNVEV (reference sequence). V lost 5 bases, J lost 0 bases, and 13 bases lay in between. CDR3 in DNA: TGTGCCAGCAGTCCCTCTTTTCCCCCTAACTATGGCTACACCTTC. It is translated as CASSPSFPPNYGYTF.

This clonotype appeared many times. J is TRBJ2-2 and V is TRBV4-3; no firm D call. The germline V gene encodes CDR1 LGHNA and CDR2 YSLEER. The CDR3 length is 13 residues. V lost 0 bases to trimming and J lost 13 bases, with 12 bases between them. The CDR3 coding sequence is TGCGCCAGCAGCCAAGATACGAGGAAAGGGCTGTTTTTT. Its translation: CASSQDTRKGLFF.

This clonotype was counted between two and nine times. The chain employs TRBV12-3 or TRBV12-4 and TRBJ1-1; maybe TRBD1 (5 bases). The CDR3 is made up of 13 amino acids. The V and J ends lost 5 bases and 5 bases respectively, with 12 bases between them. CDR3 coding DNA: TGTGCCAGCAGTCAGACAGTAATTACTGAAGCTTTCTTT. Its protein is CASSQTVITEAFF.

Ten or more counts support this clonotype. The chain recombines TRBV15 with TRBJ2-6, with D hard to call. V was shortened by 0 bases and J by 1 base, with 4 bases between the two germline ends. Looked up from germline, CDR1 is LNHNV and CDR2 is YYDKDF (reference sequence). The CDR3 is 15 residues long. The CDR3 reads CATSRDFSGANVLTF. The CDR3 DNA is TGTGCCACCAGCAGAGATTTTTCTGGGGCCAACGTCCTGACTTTC.

In this sample, this clonotype turned up a few times. This sequence joins TRBV5-6 and TRBJ2-5, with TRBD1 matching over 9 bases. CDR1 and CDR2 (germline): SGHDT, YYEEEE. The CDR3 contains 16 residues. V lost 3 bases and J lost 5; bases outside the gene matches: 11. CDR3 residues: CASSSAGTGIWETQYF. DNA for the CDR3: TGTGCCAGCAGCTCGGCCGGGACAGGGATTTGGGAGACCCAGTACTTC.

Many counts were recorded for this clonotype. The chain has TRBV28 and TRBJ1-1; D remains unclear. Germline V gene data show CDR1 as MDHEN and CDR2 as SYDVKM. The CDR3 is 12 amino acids. V shed 6 bases and J shed 5 bases, with 10 bases lying between them. This CDR3 is CASSPTLTEAFF. DNA of the CDR3: TGTGCCAGCAGCCCCACATTGACTGAAGCTTTCTTT.

This clonotype has at least ten counts. V and J are TRBV18 and TRBJ1-1; tentative D call: TRBD1 (6 bases). CDR1 and CDR2 from the germline V gene are KGHSH and LQKENI. The CDR3 spans 14 residues. V was trimmed by 2 bases and J by 5 bases, leaving 12 bases between them. CDR3 region: CASSPGGAGTEAFF. In DNA form, the CDR3 reads TGTGCCAGCTCACCAGGGGGGGCAGGGACTGAAGCTTTCTTT.

This clonotype was detected ten times or more. The chain joins TRBV11-2 to TRBJ2-7, with 15 bases that match TRBD2. The CDR3 loop spans 19 amino acids. Germline-derived CDR1 and CDR2 are SGHAT and FQNNGV. With 4 bases clipped from V and 6 bases from J, the junction kept 16 bases outside the gene matches. The CDR3 sequence is CASSYSGLAGGGRDGEQYF. Here the CDR3 DNA reads TGTGCCAGCAGCTACTCGGGACTAGCGGGAGGTGGGAGAGACGGCGAGCAGTACTTC.

The chain couples TRBV11-2 to TRBJ2-7, with D possibly being TRBD1 (7 bases). V was pared by 6 bases and J by 3 bases, with 15 bases between. The CDR3 runs to 14 residues. Germline CDR1 reads SGHAT; CDR2 reads FQNNGV. The CDR3 sequence: CASRGGQTYYEQYF. CDR3 nucleotides: TGTGCCAGCAGGGGGGGACAGACTTACTACGAGCAGTACTTC.

The table lists this clonotype with many counts. V is TRBV29-1 and J is TRBJ1-2, with 8 bases identical to TRBD1. CDR3 size: 13 residues. CDR1 and CDR2 from the germline V gene are SQVTM and ANQGSEA. V lost 3 bases, J lost 6 bases, and 6 bases stayed unmatched. CDR3 loop: CSVEIGQGDGYTF. CDR3 DNA sequence: TGCAGCGTTGAGATCGGACAGGGCGATGGCTACACCTTC.

The chain uses TRBV30 and TRBJ1-5, with 8 bases aligning to TRBD1. V lost 2 bases to trimming and J lost 10 bases; unmatched junction nucleotides: 4. Looked up from germline, CDR1 is GTSNPN and CDR2 is SVGIG (reference sequence). The CDR3 runs 12 residues. The CDR3 is CAWSPQGGPQHF. In DNA, the CDR3 is TGTGCCTGGAGTCCACAGGGGGGCCCCCAGCATTTT.

The table lists this clonotype with many counts. The chain couples TRBV6-2 or TRBV6-3 to TRBJ1-1; perhaps TRBD1 as D (6 bases). Germline CDR1 and CDR2: MNHEY and SVGEGT. CDR3 length: 14 residues. Trimming removed 5 bases at V and 2 bases at J, with 12 bases between. This chain's CDR3 is CASSAQGTNTEAFF. The CDR3 nucleotides are TGTGCCAGCAGTGCTCAGGGGACTAACACTGAAGCTTTCTTT.

This clonotype has ten or more counts. The chain links TRBV11-3 to TRBJ1-1; the match to TRBD1 covers 8 bases. V lost 4 bases to trimming and J lost 3 bases; unmatched junction nucleotides: 4. CDR3 length: 14 residues. CDR1 is SGHNT and CDR2 is YENEEA in the germline V gene. CDR3 residues: CASSSQGAHTEAFF. The CDR3 DNA reads as TGTGCCAGCAGCTCTCAGGGGGCGCACACTGAAGCTTTCTTT.

A word on this clonotype: Sequence at one end of the junction differs from germline and may be a read error. This sequence joins TRBV7-7 and TRBJ2-5, with TRBD2 as a possible D gene (5 bases). CDR1 is SSHAT and CDR2 is FNYEAQ in the germline V gene (reference sequence). CDR3 length: 13 amino acids. CDR3 in DNA: TGTGCTAGCAGCTGGGAGAAAAGGGTGACCCAGTACTTC. As protein: CASSWEKRVTQYF.

This clonotype was counted ten times or more. This chain uses TRBV9 with TRBJ1-1; perhaps TRBD1 as D (6 bases). With 3 bases removed from V and 3 bases from J, the gap between germline ends came to 18 bases. The CDR3 has 16 residues. From germline, CDR1 is SGDLS and CDR2 YYNGEE. The DNA of the CDR3 is TGTGCCAGCAGCGGACCGAGGGATAAGGGGGACACTGAAGCTTTCTTT. Its protein is CASSGPRDKGDTEAFF.

The sample holds many counts of this clonotype. The genes are TRBV7-8 and TRBJ2-7; perhaps TRBD2 as D (6 bases). This CDR3 region has 14 residues. In germline, CDR1 is SGHVS, CDR2 FQNEAQ. V gave up 5 bases and J gave up 3 bases, with 14 bases separating them. For the CDR3, the DNA is TGTGCCAGCAGCCCCGCGGGGCAGGACTACGAGCAGTACTTC. Protein: CASSPAGQDYEQYF.